This T cell receptor (beta chain) came from a study of cytomegalovirus exposure and HLA in healthy donors. The PCR used 60 Vbeta and 13 Jbeta primers. Profiled with immunoSEQ multiplex PCR; TCRdb holds only in-frame clones, not every one. This table holds around 130,000 clones, nearly 90% found once. The CDR3 has 13 amino acids. With 5 bases removed from V and 0 bases from J, the gap between germline ends came to 8 bases. Germline lookup yields CDR1 SGHNT and CDR2 YENEEA. Sequenced material: PBMCs. The receptor was derived from a woman aged 40 to 50 in good health and CMV-seronegative. V and J are TRBV11-3 and TRBJ2-7; a possible D gene is TRBD1 (6 bases). The chain's CDR3 is CASSQQGSYEQYF. The CDR3, as DNA: TGTGCCAGCAGCCAACAGGGCTCCTACGAGCAGTACTTC.